This T cell receptor beta chain was recovered during a study of shared clonotypes between healthy human individuals. Study-wide findings and caveats: Only a few donors were included, so the genetic and exposure-history diversity represented was limited.

Splitting of each subset's genomic DNA was done evenly across several immunoSEQ plates. Only in-frame clones appear in the TCRdb table, and some are missing; sequencing was by immunoSEQ multiplex PCR. The data show 1.5 million to 2.5 million clones, roughly 95% seen once. Concerning this clone: Its specificity is not known. Other DNA sequences in the same sample also yield this CDR3.

Looked up from germline, CDR1 is LGHNA and CDR2 is YSLEER. V dropped 0 bases and J dropped 4 bases, with 12 bases sitting between them. This CDR3 contains 15 residues. CD8 cells regarded as naive lacked CD45RO, were positively chosen for CCR7, and omitted terminally differentiated effector memory CD45RA+ cells. The rearrangement uses TRBV4-3 and TRBJ1-1; a weak D match, TRBD1 (6 bases). Source material: naive CD8+ T cells sorted from blood. This TCR came from a man aged 18-30 years in good health. CDR3 in amino acids: CASSQDGQGRTEAFF. CDR3 DNA: TGCGCCAGCAGCCAAGATGGGCAGGGGCGCACTGAAGCTTTCTTT.